The clone carrying this TCR beta chain appeared once. Its specificity is unknown. The table came from immunoSEQ multiplex PCR; TCRdb's copy has only in-frame clones and leaves some out. The data hold tens of thousands of clones, with about 83% observed a single time. Trimming took 7 bases from V and 4 from J; bases not matched to a gene: 9. The CDR3 runs to 14 residues. CDR1 and CDR2 (germline): MNHNY, SVGAGI (reference sequence). This specimen comes from a study of T cells after posttransplantation cyclophosphamide. Study-wide points: TRB overlap between skin or GI tissue T cells and blood was limited.

The source material was PBMCs. This TCR derives from a woman in her sixties with a blood cancer, CMV-positive, and with a related stem cell donor. The chain is built from TRBV6-6 and TRBJ1-2; 7 positions agree with TRBD1. This chain's CDR3 is CASKYRDRSYGYTF. The CDR3 bases are TGTGCCAGCAAGTACCGGGACAGAAGCTATGGCTACACCTTC.